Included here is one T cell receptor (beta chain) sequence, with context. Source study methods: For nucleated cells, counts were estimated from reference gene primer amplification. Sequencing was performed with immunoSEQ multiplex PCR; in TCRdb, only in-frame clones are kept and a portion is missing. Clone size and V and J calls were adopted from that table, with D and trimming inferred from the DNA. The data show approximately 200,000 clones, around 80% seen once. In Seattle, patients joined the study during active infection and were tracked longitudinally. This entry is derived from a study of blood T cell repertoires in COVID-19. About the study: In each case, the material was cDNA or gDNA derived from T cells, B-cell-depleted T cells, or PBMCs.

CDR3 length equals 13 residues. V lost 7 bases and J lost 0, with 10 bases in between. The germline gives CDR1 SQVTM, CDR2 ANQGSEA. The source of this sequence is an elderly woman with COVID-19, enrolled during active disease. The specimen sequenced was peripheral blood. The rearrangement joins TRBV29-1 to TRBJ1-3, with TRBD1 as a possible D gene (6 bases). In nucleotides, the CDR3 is TGCAGCGCGCAGGGGAGCTCTGGAAACACCATATATTTT. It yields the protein CSAQGSSGNTIYF.